Only a few counts were recorded for the clone carrying this T cell receptor beta chain. Its antigen is not identified. This sample is drawn from a study of T cells in Graves' hyperthyroidism and ophthalmopathy. General observations from the study: Blood also carried most thyroid clonotypes expanded above 0.001.

Amplified regions were TCR beta CDR3 sequences from RNA transcripts. HTBI primers were used for first-round RT-PCR of the TCR CDR3. TCRdb called the multiplex PCR reads again in MiXCR, with one record for every CDR3 protein. The table has 540,000 or so distinct CDR3 sequences, around a sixth seen once; the top ten hold around 7.3%. V dropped 2 bases and J dropped 1 base, with 9 bases sitting between them. Germline CDR1 is LGHNA and CDR2 is YSLEER. The CDR3 totals 14 residues. The clonotype originates from a woman in her 30s with Graves' hyperthyroidism. This rearrangement joins TRBV4-3 to TRBJ2-7; D ambiguous. Sequences were obtained from blood. The CDR3: CASSQYGRSYEQYF. The CDR3 DNA reads TGCGCCAGCAGCCAATATGGGCGGTCCTACGAGCAGTACTTC.